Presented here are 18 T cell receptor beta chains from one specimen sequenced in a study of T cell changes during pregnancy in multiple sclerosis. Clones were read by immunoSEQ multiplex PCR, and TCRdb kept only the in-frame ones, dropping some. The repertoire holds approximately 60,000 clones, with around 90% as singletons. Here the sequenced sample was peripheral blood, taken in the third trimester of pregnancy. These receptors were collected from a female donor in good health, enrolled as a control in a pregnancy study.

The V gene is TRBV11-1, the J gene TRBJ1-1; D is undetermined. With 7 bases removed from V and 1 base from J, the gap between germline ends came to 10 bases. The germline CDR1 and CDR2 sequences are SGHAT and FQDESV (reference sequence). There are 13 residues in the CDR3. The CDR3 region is CASTGKGNTEAFF. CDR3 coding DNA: TGTGCCAGCACAGGTAAAGGGAACACTGAAGCTTTCTTT. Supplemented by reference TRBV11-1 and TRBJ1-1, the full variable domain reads EAEVAQSPRYKITEKSQAVAFWCDPISGHATLYWYRQILGQGPELLVQFQDESVVDDSQLPKDRFSAERLKGVDSTLKIQPAELGDSAMYLCASTGKGNTEAFFGQGTRLTVV.

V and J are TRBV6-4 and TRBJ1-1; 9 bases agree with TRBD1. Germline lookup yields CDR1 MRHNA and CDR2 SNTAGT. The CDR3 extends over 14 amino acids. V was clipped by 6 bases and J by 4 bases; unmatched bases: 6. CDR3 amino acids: CASREQGAGTEAFF. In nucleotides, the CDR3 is TGTGCCAGCAGAGAACAGGGGGCTGGCACTGAAGCTTTCTTT.

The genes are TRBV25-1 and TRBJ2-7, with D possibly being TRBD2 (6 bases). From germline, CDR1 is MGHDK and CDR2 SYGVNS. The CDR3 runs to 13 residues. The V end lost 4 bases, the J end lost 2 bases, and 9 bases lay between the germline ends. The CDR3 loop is CASSGRAPYEQYF. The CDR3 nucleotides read TGTGCCAGCAGTGGGAGGGCGCCCTACGAGCAGTACTTC.

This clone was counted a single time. Here the CDR3 reads CASSLGALGYGYTF. The CDR3, as DNA: TGCGCCAGCAGCTTGGGGGCACTCGGCTATGGCTACACCTTC. This chain uses TRBV5-1 with TRBJ1-2; D unresolved. The V end was cut by 0 bases, the J end by 4 bases, with 10 bases between. The CDR3 totals 14 residues. CDR1 is SGHRS, CDR2 YFSETQ, per germline.

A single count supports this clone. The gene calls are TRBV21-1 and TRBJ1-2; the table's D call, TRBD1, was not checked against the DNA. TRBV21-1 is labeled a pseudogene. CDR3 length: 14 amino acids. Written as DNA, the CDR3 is TGTGCCAGCAGCCCCCGGGACAGGGGGCATGGCTACACCTTC. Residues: CASSPRDRGHGYTF.

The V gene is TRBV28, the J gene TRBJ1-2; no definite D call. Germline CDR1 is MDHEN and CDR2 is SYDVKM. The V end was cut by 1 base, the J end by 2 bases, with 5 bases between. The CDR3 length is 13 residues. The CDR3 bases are TGTGCCAGCAGTTTATCCGTGAACTATGGCTACACCTTC. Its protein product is CASSLSVNYGYTF.

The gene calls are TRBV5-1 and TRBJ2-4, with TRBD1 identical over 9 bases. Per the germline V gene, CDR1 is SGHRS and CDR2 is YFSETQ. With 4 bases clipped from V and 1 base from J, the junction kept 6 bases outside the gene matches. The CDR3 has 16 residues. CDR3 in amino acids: CASSQGQGGAKNIQYF. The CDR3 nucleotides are TGCGCCAGCAGCCAGGGACAGGGAGGCGCCAAAAACATTCAGTACTTC.

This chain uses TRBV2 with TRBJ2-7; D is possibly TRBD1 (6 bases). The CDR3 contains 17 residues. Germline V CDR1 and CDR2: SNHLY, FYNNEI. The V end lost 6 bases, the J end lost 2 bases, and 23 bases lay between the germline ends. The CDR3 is CASSTTPQGTFPYEQYF. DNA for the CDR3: TGTGCCAGCAGCACAACCCCACAGGGAACCTTCCCCTACGAGCAGTACTTC.

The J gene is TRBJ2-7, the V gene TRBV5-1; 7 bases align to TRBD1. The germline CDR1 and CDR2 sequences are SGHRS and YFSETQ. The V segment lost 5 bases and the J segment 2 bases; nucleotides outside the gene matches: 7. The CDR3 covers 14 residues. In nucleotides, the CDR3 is TGCGCCAGCAGACTCCGGGACAGTCCCTACGAGCAGTACTTC. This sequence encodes CASRLRDSPYEQYF.

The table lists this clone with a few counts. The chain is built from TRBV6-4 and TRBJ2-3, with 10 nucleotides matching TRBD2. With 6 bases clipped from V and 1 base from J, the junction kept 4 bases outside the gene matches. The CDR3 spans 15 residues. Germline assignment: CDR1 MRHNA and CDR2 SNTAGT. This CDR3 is CASSPGTSGTDTQYF. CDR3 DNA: TGTGCCAGCAGCCCCGGGACTAGCGGCACAGATACGCAGTATTTT.

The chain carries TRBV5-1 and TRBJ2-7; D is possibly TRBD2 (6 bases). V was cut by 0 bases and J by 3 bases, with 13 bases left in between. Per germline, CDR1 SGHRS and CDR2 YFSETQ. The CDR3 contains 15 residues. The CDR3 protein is CASSLESGVLYEQYF. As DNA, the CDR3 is TGCGCCAGCAGCTTGGAGTCGGGAGTGCTCTACGAGCAGTACTTC.

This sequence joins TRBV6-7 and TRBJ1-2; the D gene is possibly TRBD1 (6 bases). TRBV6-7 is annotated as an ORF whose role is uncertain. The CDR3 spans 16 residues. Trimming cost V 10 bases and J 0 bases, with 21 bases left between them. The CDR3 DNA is TGTGCCAACCGATACCGGGACAAATATTCTAACTATGGCTACACCTTC. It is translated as CANRYRDKYSNYGYTF.

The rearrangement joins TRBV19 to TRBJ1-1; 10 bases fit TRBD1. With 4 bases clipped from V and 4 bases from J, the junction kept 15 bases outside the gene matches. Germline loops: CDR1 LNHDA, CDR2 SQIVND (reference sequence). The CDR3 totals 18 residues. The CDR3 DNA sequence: TGTGCCAGTAGTACTCCCGGGGACAGGGGCCCCTGGGGCACTGAAGCTTTCTTT. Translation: CASSTPGDRGPWGTEAFF.

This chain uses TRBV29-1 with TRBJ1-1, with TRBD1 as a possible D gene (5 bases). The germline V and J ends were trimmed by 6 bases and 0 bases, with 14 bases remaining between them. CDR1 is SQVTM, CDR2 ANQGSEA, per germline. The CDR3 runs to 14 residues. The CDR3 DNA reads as TGCAGCGTCCAAAGACAGAACATGAACACTGAAGCTTTCTTT. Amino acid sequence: CSVQRQNMNTEAFF. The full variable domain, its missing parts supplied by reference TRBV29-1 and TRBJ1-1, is SAVISQKPSRDICQRGTSLTIQCQVDSQVTMMFWYRQQPGQSLTLIATANQGSEATYESGFVIDKFPISRPNLTFSTLTVSNMSPEDSSIYLCSVQRQNMNTEAFFGQGTRLTVV.

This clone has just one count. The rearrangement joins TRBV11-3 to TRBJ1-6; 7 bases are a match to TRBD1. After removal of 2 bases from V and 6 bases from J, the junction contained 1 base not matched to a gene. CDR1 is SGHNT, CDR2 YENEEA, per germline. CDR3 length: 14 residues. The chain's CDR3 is CASSLYRGNSPLHF. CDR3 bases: TGTGCCAGCAGCTTATACAGGGGTAATTCACCCCTCCACTTT.

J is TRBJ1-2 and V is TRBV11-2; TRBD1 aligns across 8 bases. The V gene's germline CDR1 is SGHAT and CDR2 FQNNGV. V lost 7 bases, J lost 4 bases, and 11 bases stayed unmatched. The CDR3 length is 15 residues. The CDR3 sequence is CASTLSRGRVYGYTF. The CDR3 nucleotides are TGTGCCAGCACCCTCTCCAGGGGGCGCGTCTATGGCTACACCTTC.

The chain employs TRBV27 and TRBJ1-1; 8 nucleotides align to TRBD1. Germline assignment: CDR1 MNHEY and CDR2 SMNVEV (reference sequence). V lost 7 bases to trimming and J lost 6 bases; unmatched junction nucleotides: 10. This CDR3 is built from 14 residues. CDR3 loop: CASIRQGLTSEAFF. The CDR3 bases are TGTGCCAGCATTAGACAGGGGTTAACATCTGAAGCTTTCTTT.

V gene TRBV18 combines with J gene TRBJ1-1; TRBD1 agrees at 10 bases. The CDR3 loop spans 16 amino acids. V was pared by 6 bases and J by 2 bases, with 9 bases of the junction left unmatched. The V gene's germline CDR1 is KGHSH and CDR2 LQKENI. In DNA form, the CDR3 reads TGTGCCAGCTCCTTCGGACAGGGGGTGTTAAACACTGAAGCTTTCTTT. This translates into CASSFGQGVLNTEAFF.